These T cell receptor beta chains were read from a single sample in a study of blood T cells in healthy people across ages. TCRdb reprocessed the 5' RACE reads via MiXCR and lists one record per CDR3 protein. The table shows 700,000 or so distinct CDR3 sequences, with approximately 40% occurring only once. The sample was blood. The source is a man older than 75 in good health. Both conserved end residues are part of each CDR3. Fields, in order: J gene, V gene, CDR3 length, D gene, clone size, CDR3 protein, CDR3 DNA. A D gene is named only where the DNA matches it firmly. The listing skips clone size in some rows; elsewhere it reads once, few, many or a size class.

j_gene: TRBJ2-5; v_gene: TRBV7-8; len: 15; d_gene: TRBD2; abundance: .; CDR3aa: CATRGQRGNQETQYF; CDR3nt: TGTGCCACCAGAGGGCAGCGGGGGAACCAAGAGACCCAGTACTTC
j_gene: TRBJ2-5; v_gene: TRBV24-1; len: 15; d_gene: .; abundance: few; CDR3aa: CATSDSGVGQETQYF; CDR3nt: TGTGCCACCAGTGATTCGGGGGTGGGCCAAGAGACCCAGTACTTC
j_gene: TRBJ2-3; v_gene: TRBV6-2/TRBV6-3; len: 13; d_gene: .; abundance: .; CDR3aa: CASRPLGTDTQYF; CDR3nt: TGTGCCAGCAGGCCCCTTGGCACAGATACGCAGTATTTT
j_gene: TRBJ2-3; v_gene: TRBV20-1; len: 16; d_gene: .; abundance: .; CDR3aa: CSARDLTGLYTDTQYF; CDR3nt: TGCAGTGCTAGAGATCTCACAGGGCTATACACAGATACGCAGTATTTT
j_gene: TRBJ2-1; v_gene: TRBV20-1; len: 15; d_gene: TRBD2; abundance: few; CDR3aa: CSARGALAGAGEQFF; CDR3nt: TGCAGTGCTAGAGGGGCACTAGCGGGGGCAGGTGAGCAGTTCTTC
j_gene: TRBJ2-3; v_gene: TRBV6-2/TRBV6-3; len: 19; d_gene: TRBD1; abundance: .; CDR3aa: CASSNYPGTGLRDTDTQYF; CDR3nt: TGTGCCAGCAGTAACTACCCCGGGACAGGGTTGAGGGACACAGATACGCAGTATTTT
j_gene: TRBJ2-3; v_gene: TRBV13; len: 14; d_gene: .; abundance: .; CDR3aa: CASSPDLGADTQYF; CDR3nt: TGTGCCAGCAGCCCCGACCTGGGCGCAGATACGCAGTATTTT
j_gene: TRBJ2-7; v_gene: TRBV6-5; len: 12; d_gene: .; abundance: few; CDR3aa: CASRGLPYEQYF; CDR3nt: TGTGCCAGCAGGGGTCTTCCCTACGAGCAGTACTTC
j_gene: TRBJ2-1; v_gene: TRBV20-1; len: 13; d_gene: .; abundance: .; CDR3aa: CSVRGRRRNEQFF; CDR3nt: TGCAGTGTTCGGGGGAGGCGGAGGAATGAGCAGTTCTTC
j_gene: TRBJ1-2; v_gene: TRBV12-3/TRBV12-4; len: 16; d_gene: .; abundance: many; CDR3aa: CASSLEFGRANYGYTF; CDR3nt: TGTGCCAGCAGTTTAGAGTTTGGCAGGGCCAACTATGGCTACACCTTC
j_gene: TRBJ2-3; v_gene: TRBV11-2; len: 19; d_gene: TRBD2; abundance: few; CDR3aa: CASSVSGTSGSVIGDTQYF; CDR3nt: TGTGCCAGCAGCGTCTCCGGGACTAGCGGGAGCGTGATAGGAGATACGCAGTATTTT
j_gene: TRBJ2-1; v_gene: TRBV7-9; len: 12; d_gene: .; abundance: .; CDR3aa: CASSLSGTPQFF; CDR3nt: TGTGCCAGCAGCTTATCCGGGACGCCGCAGTTCTTC
j_gene: TRBJ2-7; v_gene: TRBV15; len: 19; d_gene: TRBD2; abundance: .; CDR3aa: CATGAQLSGRALGSYEQYF; CDR3nt: TGTGCCACCGGCGCCCAACTGAGCGGGAGGGCCCTCGGCTCCTACGAGCAGTACTTC
j_gene: TRBJ2-3; v_gene: TRBV7-2; len: 15; d_gene: TRBD2; abundance: few; CDR3aa: CASSAGLAGTDTQYF; CDR3nt: TGTGCCAGCAGCGCGGGACTAGCGGGGACAGATACGCAGTATTTT
j_gene: TRBJ2-7; v_gene: TRBV20-1; len: 13; d_gene: TRBD2; abundance: .; CDR3aa: CSASFRAGGEQYF; CDR3nt: TGCAGTGCTAGTTTCCGGGCGGGAGGGGAGCAGTACTTC